These T cell receptor beta chains were read from a single sample in a study of early T cells in non-severe SARS-CoV-2 infection. TCRdb processed the 5' RACE reads anew with MiXCR; each CDR3 protein has one entry. The sample consists of around 72,000 distinct CDR3 sequences, roughly a tenth of them appearing once. This material consisted of whole blood, taken at baseline. The receptors here all came from an adult who was a healthcare worker with PCR-confirmed SARS-CoV-2 infection or an uninfected control (not recorded which). The CDR3 runs from the conserved cysteine through the conserved F or W. A D gene is named only where the DNA matches it firmly. Where a row states a size, it is once, few, many or the class of an expanded clone; other rows omit it.

>TRBJ1-3|TRBV6-5|TRBD1|many
TGTGCCAGCAGGCCAACAGGGGGTAACACCATATATTTT
CASRPTGGNTIYF
>TRBJ1-2|TRBV11-3|TRBD1|few
TGTGCCAGCAGTCCGGGACAGGGGCCAAACTATGGCTACACCTTC
CASSPGQGPNYGYTF
>TRBJ2-1|TRBV6-4|NA|few
TGTGCCAGCAGCAACGGGGACGGCAATGAGCAGTTCTTC
CASSNGDGNEQFF
>TRBJ1-6|TRBV20-1|NA|many
TGCAGTGCTAGAGATCTGGAAAGCGTGCAGGGGAATTCACCCCTCCACTTT
CSARDLESVQGNSPLHF
>TRBJ2-7|TRBV7-2|TRBD1|few
TGTGCCAGCAGCTTCAGACAGGGGTCCACCTACGAGCAGTACTTC
CASSFRQGSTYEQYF
>TRBJ1-4|TRBV5-5|TRBD1|many
TGTGCCAGCAGCCAAGGGACAGGGATCCCAACTAATGAAAAACTGTTTTTT
CASSQGTGIPTNEKLFF
>TRBJ2-5|TRBV30|NA|few
TGTGCCTGTGGACTTTTAGGAGAGACCCAGTACTTC
CACGLLGETQYF
>TRBJ1-1|TRBV6-2/TRBV6-3|TRBD1|many
TGTGCCAGCAGTCAGGGACAGGGAGCCCCTTTCTTT
CASSQGQGAPFF
>TRBJ2-5|TRBV19|NA|few
TGTGCCAGTAGTATAACCTACCCGGAGACCCAGTACTTC
CASSITYPETQYF
>TRBJ1-5|TRBV4-1|NA|NA
TGCGCCAGCAGCCAGGAAACGTGGGGGATTCAGCCCCAGCATTTT
CASSQETWGIQPQHF
>TRBJ2-7|TRBV4-1|NA|many
TGCGCCAGCAGCGCCAGGTCCCCCAGTATAGAGCAGTACTTC
CASSARSPSIEQYF
>TRBJ1-3|TRBV20-1|NA|NA
TGCAGTGCCCTCCCCCGAACAGTGAGCTCTGGAAACACCATATATTTT
CSALPRTVSSGNTIYF
>TRBJ1-2|TRBV30|NA|many
TGTGCCTGGTCACCCGCCCACAACTATGGCTACACCTTC
CAWSPAHNYGYTF
>TRBJ2-5|TRBV3-1|TRBD2|NA
TGTGCCAGCAGCCGGACTAGCGGGGGGATAGAGACCCAGTACTTC
CASSRTSGGIETQYF
>TRBJ2-6|TRBV2|NA|many
TGTGCCAGCAGTGGGGTCGGCTCTGGGGCCAACGTCCTGACTTTC
CASSGVGSGANVLTF
>TRBJ2-3|TRBV27|NA|few
TGTGCCAGCAGGAGGGGAGGTACGGGCCGCACAGATACGCAGTATTTT
CASRRGGTGRTDTQYF
>TRBJ1-2|TRBV5-8|TRBD1|many
TGTGCCAGCAGCTTGGACAGGGGCGCAGGAGGCTACACCTTC
CASSLDRGAGGYTF
>TRBJ1-1|TRBV7-8|NA|many
TGTGCCAGCAGCTTAACCCTAGACACTGAAGCTTTCTTT
CASSLTLDTEAFF
>TRBJ2-5|TRBV6-5|NA|NA
TGTGCCAGCAGTCAGAAAGAGACCCAGTACTTC
CASSQKETQYF